A single sample gave rise to the 8 T cell receptor beta chains below, sequenced in a study of CD8 T cells in ankylosing spondylitis. TCRdb re-called the 5' RACE reads with MiXCR, one entry per CDR3 protein. This table holds under 450,000 distinct CDR3 sequences, over 15% found once. Regarding the study as a whole: The study identified a TCR beta motif of fewer than 10 highly homologous variants that appeared characteristic of ankylosing spondylitis blood.

What these receptors recognize is not known. Sequenced: blood, either unsorted or a sorted T cell fraction (not recorded which). Source of these receptors: a male donor with ankylosing spondylitis.

In its sample, this clonotype was seen a few times. V gene TRBV20-1 combines with J gene TRBJ2-5; 7 bases match TRBD1. The CDR3 runs to 15 residues. CDR1 is DFQATT and CDR2 is SNEGSKA in the germline V gene (reference sequence). V lost 3 bases, J lost 2 bases, and 9 bases stayed unmatched. Here the CDR3 DNA reads TGCAGTGCTAGGGCCCTGGGGACAGCACAAGAGACCCAGTACTTC. Protein product: CSARALGTAQETQYF.

The chain couples TRBV5-1 to TRBJ1-1, with D possibly TRBD1 on 6 matching bases. In germline, CDR1 is SGHRS, CDR2 YFSETQ. The CDR3 spans 13 residues. Trimming left V 4 bases short and J 1 base short, with 8 bases between. This chain's CDR3 is CASSETGNTEAFF. The CDR3 DNA reads as TGCGCCAGCAGCGAGACAGGGAACACTGAAGCTTTCTTT.

In its sample, this clonotype was seen many times. The V gene is TRBV3-1, the J gene TRBJ2-3; D gene unclear. Looked up from germline, CDR1 is LGHDT and CDR2 is YNNKEL (reference sequence). Trimming pared 4 bases from V and 0 bases from J, leaving 11 bases between. The CDR3 spans 15 residues. The CDR3 sequence: CASSPTVTSTDTQYF. The DNA of the CDR3 is TGTGCCAGCAGCCCTACCGTAACTAGCACAGATACGCAGTATTTT.

The chain has TRBV5-1 and TRBJ2-7; 9 bases are shared with TRBD2. There are 16 residues in the CDR3. The J segment lost 6 bases and the V segment lost 0 bases, leaving 10 bases of the junction unmatched. The V gene's germline CDR1 is SGHRS and CDR2 YFSETQ. The CDR3 DNA reads TGCGCCAGCAGCTTGGATTTAGCGGGAGTCCAGGGCGAGCAGTACTTC. Residues: CASSLDLAGVQGEQYF.

Note on this clonotype: This CDR3 is missing its conserved last phenylalanine or tryptophan, likely due to a read error. The genes are TRBV6-5 and TRBJ2-3; D may be TRBD1 (5 bases). This CDR3 has 14 residues. The ends were cut back, 0 bases at V and 5 bases at J, with 9 bases in the middle. Germline loops: CDR1 MNHEY, CDR2 SVGAGI. The CDR3 protein is CASSYSQGLDTQYL. The CDR3 DNA sequence: TGTGCCAGCAGTTACTCTCAGGGATTAGATACGCAGTATTTA.

This clonotype showed up just a few times. The chain combines TRBV2 with TRBJ2-2, with D possibly TRBD1 on 7 matching bases. The germline V gene encodes CDR1 SNHLY and CDR2 FYNNEI. Trimming stripped 8 bases from V and 6 bases from J, with 19 bases between. The CDR3 is 15 residues long. The CDR3 region has the DNA TGTGCCAGCGGCTATATGGCAGGGGGGCCCGGGGAGCTGTTTTTT. Encoded protein: CASGYMAGGPGELFF.

This clonotype occurred a few times. The J gene is TRBJ1-2, the V gene TRBV5-6; D is perhaps TRBD1 (5 bases). V lost 10 bases and J lost 4, with 17 bases in between. The germline gives CDR1 SGHDT, CDR2 YYEEEE. This CDR3 contains 13 residues. The DNA for the CDR3 is TGTGCCTCCCACCCTAGACAGACCTATGGCTACACCTTC. Protein sequence: CASHPRQTYGYTF.

This clonotype has only a few counts. V is TRBV30 and J is TRBJ1-1; D gene unclear. Trimming shortened V by 1 base and J by 1 base, and 7 bases separated the two germline ends. CDR1 and CDR2 from the germline V gene are GTSNPN and SVGIG (reference sequence). This CDR3 is 13 amino acids long. The CDR3 bases are TGTGCCTGGAGTGCCACAAAGAACACTGAAGCTTTCTTT. It translates to CAWSATKNTEAFF. Using reference TRBV30 and TRBJ1-1 for the parts outside the CDR3, the full variable domain is SQTIHQWPATLVQPVGSPLSLECTVEGTSNPNLYWYRQAAGRGLQLLFYSVGIGQISSEVPQNLSASRPQDRQFILSSKKLLLSDSGFYLCAWSATKNTEAFFGQGTRLTVV.